The present T cell receptor (beta chain) was sequenced within a study of patients and donors after allogeneic stem cell transplantation. TCRdb processed the RT-PCR reads anew with MiXCR; each CDR3 protein has one entry. The repertoire has approximately 200,000 distinct CDR3 sequences, 35% to 45% of them found once; the top ten carry under 14%. Trimming left V 1 base short and J 2 bases short, with 9 bases between. There are 15 residues in the CDR3. The sequencing input was blood, either unsorted or a sorted T cell fraction (not recorded which). The chain joins TRBV12-3 or TRBV12-4 to TRBJ1-5; D remains unclear. The clonotype was recovered from a human donor who was either an allogeneic HSCT recipient or a stem cell or donor lymphocyte infusion donor (not recorded which). It is not recorded whose cells these are; they may come from a transplant donor. The CDR3 coding sequence is TGTGCCAGCAGTTTAGAAGGGAATCGCAATCAGCCCCAGCATTTT. It codes for CASSLEGNRNQPQHF.